One and the same sample provided the 22 T cell receptor beta chains below, sequenced in a study of blood T cell repertoires in COVID-19. TCRdb keeps only in-frame clones here, not all; method: immunoSEQ multiplex PCR. Among 95,000 to 100,000 clones, roughly 80% were seen once, and the ten largest hold approximately 12%. Sequencing used peripheral blood. These receptor sequences come from a woman older than 75 with acute or convalescent COVID-19.

This clone was picked up a small number of times. The V call is TRBV27, the J call TRBJ2-1; a possible D gene is TRBD2 (5 bases). V was clipped by 6 bases and J by 4 bases, with 25 bases between them. In germline, CDR1 is MNHEY, CDR2 SMNVEV (reference sequence). This CDR3 spans 18 amino acids. The DNA of the CDR3 is TGTGCCAGCAGGTGGCGGATCTCGGACTCAAACAGATACAATGAGCAGTTCTTC. Protein sequence: CASRWRISDSNRYNEQFF.

The rearrangement links TRBV2 to TRBJ2-1; D is possibly TRBD1 (5 bases). From germline, CDR1 is SNHLY and CDR2 FYNNEI. The CDR3 totals 13 residues. Trimming shortened V by 8 bases and J by 2 bases, and 10 bases separated the two germline ends. The CDR3 nucleotides are TGTGCCAGCGGCGCAGGGACCTACAATGAGCAGTTCTTC. Translation gives CASGAGTYNEQFF.

J is TRBJ2-1 and V is TRBV13; TRBD2 is a possible D gene (6 bases). V lost 5 bases and J 9 bases, leaving 20 bases between the germline ends. CDR1 PRHDT and CDR2 FYEKMQ come from the germline V gene (reference sequence). CDR3 length equals 15 residues. The CDR3 sequence: CASSPGTPSTIEQFF. CDR3 coding DNA: TGTGCCAGCAGCCCCGGGACTCCCTCAACCATTGAGCAGTTCTTC. The whole variable domain, remainder taken from reference TRBV13 and TRBJ2-1, is AAGVIQSPRHLIKEKRETATLKCYPIPRHDTVYWYQQGPGQDPQFLISFYEKMQSDKGSIPDRFSAQQFSDYHSELNMSSLELGDSALYFCASSPGTPSTIEQFFGPGTRLTVL.

This chain joins TRBV14 and TRBJ2-5; weak D call: TRBD2 (5 bases). Germline lookup yields CDR1 SGHDN and CDR2 FVKESK. Trimming removed 4 bases from V and 5 bases from J, with 11 bases in between. The CDR3 is 13 residues long. The CDR3 DNA follows: TGTGCCAGCAGCCCGCGGGTTCGGGAGACCCAGTACTTC. Translated, it gives CASSPRVRETQYF.

V and J are TRBV15 and TRBJ1-4; a possible D gene is TRBD1 (5 bases). CDR1 LNHNV and CDR2 YYDKDF come from the germline V gene (reference sequence). The CDR3 consists of 17 residues. V was cut by 4 bases and J by 0 bases, with 15 bases left in between. DNA of the CDR3: TGTGCCACCAGCATCCGGGGGTTCCCAGCAACTAATGAAAAACTGTTTTTT. It translates to CATSIRGFPATNEKLFF.

Note on this clone: The junction departs from the called germline gene at one end, perhaps through a read error. Other DNA sequences within the sample encode an identical CDR3. The chain couples TRBV28 to TRBJ1-4, with D maybe TRBD1 (6 bases). This CDR3 is built from 14 residues. Germline CDR1 and CDR2: MDHEN and SYDVKM. This chain's CDR3 is CASSWGGTNEKLFF. The CDR3 nucleotides are TGTGCCAGCAGTTGGGGGGGCACTAACGAAAAACTGTTTTTT.

The chain has TRBV11-2 and TRBJ1-3, with D possibly TRBD1 on 5 matching bases. The germline CDR1 and CDR2 sequences are SGHAT and FQNNGV. Trimming shortened V by 0 bases and J by 7 bases, and 16 bases separated the two germline ends. CDR3 length equals 16 residues. CDR3 nucleotides: TGTGCCAGCAGCTTAGAGGGGGGAAAAAGAGCGAACACCATATATTTT. Translating gives CASSLEGGKRANTIYF.

A few counts support this clone. The chain links TRBV6-1 to TRBJ1-1; D might be TRBD1 (6 bases). The V end lost 2 bases, the J end lost 7 bases, and 14 bases lay between the germline ends. The germline V gene encodes CDR1 MNHNS and CDR2 SASEGT. The CDR3 runs 14 residues. CDR3 protein: CASSERLGAREAFF. CDR3 in DNA: TGTGCCAGCAGTGAACGATTGGGGGCGCGTGAAGCTTTCTTT.

This chain connects TRBV11-2 to TRBJ1-2; D is possibly TRBD1 (6 bases). This CDR3 region has 13 residues. Trimming pared 7 bases from V and 6 bases from J, leaving 15 bases between. Germline V CDR1 and CDR2: SGHAT, FQNNGV. The chain's CDR3 is CASNFQGSNGYTF. The CDR3 DNA sequence: TGTGCCAGCAACTTTCAGGGGAGTAATGGCTACACCTTC.

The chain couples TRBV4-3 to TRBJ2-3; 9 bases agree with TRBD2. The CDR3 covers 17 residues. V gave up 0 bases and J gave up 4 bases; unmatched junction bases: 8. In germline, CDR1 is LGHNA, CDR2 YSLEER. The CDR3 DNA sequence: TGCGCCAGCAGCCAAGATGTCGTGGGCGGGGGGGCAGATACGCAGTATTTT. It is translated as CASSQDVVGGGADTQYF.

This clone is a singleton in its sample. The genes are TRBV14 and TRBJ2-7, with 8 bases fitting TRBD2. The CDR3 runs to 17 residues. The V segment lost 4 bases and the J segment 0 bases; nucleotides outside the gene matches: 11. Germline CDR1 is SGHDN and CDR2 is FVKESK. For the CDR3, the DNA is TGTGCCAGCAGCCCCCCCCGGGGGGGTGGGACCTCCTACGAGCAGTACTTC. It specifies CASSPPRGGGTSYEQYF.

The chain carries TRBV3-1 (or the pseudogene TRBV3-2) and TRBJ1-4, with D hard to call. Between the trimmed V and J ends, which lost 5 bases and 8 bases, there was a span of 12 bases. CDR1 and CDR2 from the germline V gene are LGHDT and YNNKEL (reference sequence). The CDR3 spans 13 residues. The CDR3 nucleotides are TGTGCCAGCAGCTCGCGGCCGGGGGAAAAACTGTTTTTT. It codes for CASSSRPGEKLFF.

This clone was observed a handful of times. The chain combines TRBV23-1 with TRBJ2-5; 9 bases agree with TRBD2. TRBV23-1 is reported as an ORF; its role is uncertain. Trimming cost V 4 bases and J 2 bases; bases outside gene matches: 8. CDR3 length equals 16 residues. The CDR3 DNA is TGCGCCAGCAGTCCAAGTAGCGGGGGACAACAAGAGACCCAGTACTTC. As protein: CASSPSSGGQQETQYF.

The rearrangement uses TRBV5-1 and TRBJ2-1; 10 bases are shared with TRBD2. CDR3 length: 15 amino acids. J lost 4 bases, V lost 5 bases, and 6 bases had no gene match. Germline V gene sequence: CDR1 SGHRS, CDR2 YFSETQ. CDR3 protein: CASRGSSGGYNEQFF. CDR3 in DNA: TGCGCCAGCAGGGGGTCTAGCGGGGGTTACAATGAGCAGTTCTTC.

V usage is TRBV5-4 and J usage is TRBJ2-3; D remains unclear. The germline CDR1 and CDR2 sequences are SGHNT and YYREEE (reference sequence). The CDR3 is 12 amino acids. V was cut by 3 bases and J by 2 bases, with 4 bases left in between. The CDR3 DNA reads TGTGCCAGCAGCTCCAACACAGATACGCAGTATTTT. Translating gives CASSSNTDTQYF.

This clone was counted at least ten times. The gene calls are TRBV3-1 (or the pseudogene TRBV3-2) and TRBJ1-2; D might be TRBD1 (5 bases). This CDR3 is built from 15 residues. Trimming took 0 bases from V and 7 from J, leaving 15 bases between them. CDR1 is LGHDT, CDR2 YNNKEL, per germline (reference sequence). CDR3: CASSQEIRAGFGYTF. The CDR3 nucleotides are TGTGCCAGCAGCCAAGAAATTAGGGCAGGGTTTGGCTACACCTTC.

This rearrangement joins TRBV6-4 to TRBJ2-1, with D maybe TRBD1 (7 bases). The germline V gene encodes CDR1 MRHNA and CDR2 SNTAGT. V was pared by 7 bases and J by 0 bases, with 16 bases between. The CDR3 runs to 16 residues. The DNA for the CDR3 is TGTGCCAGCAAATCGAGGGGGGACAGCTCCTACAATGAGCAGTTCTTC. As protein: CASKSRGDSSYNEQFF.

This clone appeared once. This chain uses TRBV5-1 with TRBJ2-2; D may be TRBD2 (5 bases). The CDR3 length is 15 residues. Trimming cost V 5 bases and J 6 bases, with 17 bases left between them. Germline V gene sequence: CDR1 SGHRS, CDR2 YFSETQ. The CDR3 DNA reads TGCGCCAGCAGGCCGAACTCCGGGATCGCCGGGGAGCTGTTTTTT. Translation gives CASRPNSGIAGELFF.

Turning to this clone: This sample also contains other DNA sequences that code for the same CDR3. This chain connects TRBV30 to TRBJ1-4, with a tentative D call TRBD1 (6 bases). Germline loops: CDR1 GTSNPN, CDR2 SVGIG (reference sequence). This CDR3 has 13 amino acids. V lost 3 bases to trimming and J lost 2 bases, with 7 bases between them. The CDR3: CAWSGQTNEKLFF. Here the CDR3 DNA reads TGTGCCTGGAGCGGACAGACTAATGAAAAACTGTTTTTT.

This clone was observed a handful of times. The rearrangement joins TRBV7-9 to TRBJ2-1; 7 bases are shared with TRBD2. V gave up 6 bases and J gave up 8 bases; unmatched junction bases: 10. The CDR3 sequence is 14 residues long. In germline, CDR1 is SEHNR, CDR2 FQNEAQ (reference sequence). CDR3 nucleotide sequence: TGTGCCAGCAGTTCCTGGACTAGTAAGGATGAGCAGTTCTTC. Protein product: CASSSWTSKDEQFF.

Only a few counts were recorded for this clone. The chain is built from TRBV4-1 and TRBJ2-2; 8 bases agree with TRBD2. V was clipped by 4 bases and J by 5 bases; unmatched bases: 9. Germline lookup yields CDR1 MGHRA and CDR2 YSYEKL. This CDR3 has 16 residues. CDR3 sequence: CASSRSRGGRTGELFF. The CDR3 DNA follows: TGCGCCAGCAGCCGGAGTCGGGGGGGACGAACCGGGGAGCTGTTTTTT.

This chain uses TRBV5-6 with TRBJ1-2, with no clear D. V was trimmed by 0 bases and J by 8 bases, leaving 11 bases between them. CDR3 length: 13 residues. CDR1 and CDR2 from the germline V gene are SGHDT and YYEEEE. CDR3 in DNA: TGTGCCAGCAGCTTGGTAGGGAGTGGGGGCTACACCTTC. Its protein product is CASSLVGSGGYTF. Combining the CDR3 with reference TRBV5-6 and TRBJ1-2 gives the whole variable domain DAGVTQSPTHLIKTRGQQVTLRCSPKSGHDTVSWYQQALGQGPQFIFQYYEEEERQRGNFPDRFSGHQFPNYSSELNVNALLLGDSALYLCASSLVGSGGYTFGSGTRLTVV.